This T cell receptor (beta chain) was sequenced during a study of T-cell memory formation after mild COVID-19. Each CDR3 protein gets one entry after TCRdb re-called the 5' RACE reads with MiXCR. Of around 500,000 distinct CDR3 sequences listed, roughly 20% are singletons. Trimming pared 1 base from V and 6 bases from J, leaving 9 bases between. The germline V gene has CDR1 SGHVS and CDR2 FQNEAQ. This CDR3 comprises 13 residues. Sequencing was carried out using PBMCs or a T cell subset sorted from them (not recorded which). The sequence was collected from an adult woman who had mild COVID-19 (a few samples of this study predate the infection). Cell type and time point are not known. The V and J genes are TRBV7-8 and TRBJ1-2; no reliable D call. CDR3 DNA sequence: TGTGCCAGCAGCTTAGGCAGGAGTGATGGCTACACCTTC. It specifies CASSLGRSDGYTF.